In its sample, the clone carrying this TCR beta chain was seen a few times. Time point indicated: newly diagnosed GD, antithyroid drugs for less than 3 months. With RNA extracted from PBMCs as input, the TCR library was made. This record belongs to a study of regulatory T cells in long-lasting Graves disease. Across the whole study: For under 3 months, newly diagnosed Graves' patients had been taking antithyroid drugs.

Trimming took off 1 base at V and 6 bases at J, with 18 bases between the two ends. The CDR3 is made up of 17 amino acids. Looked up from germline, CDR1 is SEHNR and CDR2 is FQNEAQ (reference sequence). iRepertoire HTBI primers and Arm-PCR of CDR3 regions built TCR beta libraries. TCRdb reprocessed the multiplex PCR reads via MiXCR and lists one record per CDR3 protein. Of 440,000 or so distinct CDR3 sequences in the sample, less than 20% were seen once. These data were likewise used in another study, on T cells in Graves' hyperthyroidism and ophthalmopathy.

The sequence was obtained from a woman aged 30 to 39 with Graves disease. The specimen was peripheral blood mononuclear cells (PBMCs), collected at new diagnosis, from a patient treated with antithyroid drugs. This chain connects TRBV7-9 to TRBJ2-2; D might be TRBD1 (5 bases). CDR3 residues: CASSLGGHSRNPGELFF. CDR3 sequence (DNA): TGTGCCAGCAGCTTAGGGGGCCATTCGAGAAATCCCGGGGAGCTGTTTTTT.